This T cell receptor beta chain stems from a study of blood T cell repertoires in COVID-19. On the study more broadly: Both acute and convalescent COVID-19 samples were obtained from the United States, Italy and Spain.

The length of the CDR3 is 14 residues. Germline-derived CDR1 and CDR2 are MNHEY and SVGAGI. V was clipped by 5 bases and J by 2 bases; unmatched bases: 5. Per the authors' pipeline: The authors estimated nucleated cell counts from reference gene primer amplification. Sequenced by immunoSEQ multiplex PCR; TCRdb stores in-frame clones only, minus some. D and trimming were read from the DNA, whereas the V and J calls and clone size are those reported in that table. The sample holds around 42,000 clones; roughly 84% are singletons and the top ten take roughly three fifths. J is TRBJ1-2 and V is TRBV6-5, with TRBD1 identical over 7 bases. This TCR derives from a man aged 65-85 years with acute or convalescent COVID-19. The specimen sequenced was peripheral blood. The CDR3 reads CASSRDRVNYGYTF. CDR3 coding DNA: TGTGCCAGCAGTCGTGACAGGGTCAACTATGGCTACACCTTC.